This T cell receptor beta chain was profiled in a study of shared clonotypes between healthy human individuals. Across the whole study: CD4 naive and CD4 memory each took three plates per donor, while CD8 naive took two and CD8 memory one. Regarding the study as a whole: Naive CD4 clonotypes overlapped across a few donors at approximately 5.3%.

Healthy adults negative for HIV, lacking recent acute infections or vaccinations, served as donors. Germline CDR1 SGHNT, CDR2 YYREEE (reference sequence). Deletions cut 4 bases from V and 5 bases from J, with 12 bases between. This CDR3 is 14 amino acids long. Data came from immunoSEQ multiplex PCR; TCRdb stores just in-frame clones and leaves some out. The profile shows some 550,000 clones, less than 98% of them singletons. Of note for this clone: What it recognizes is unknown.

Specimen: naive CD4+ T cells sorted from blood. Subset in this sample: CD45RA+ positively selected. The chain recombines TRBV5-4 with TRBJ2-2, with D perhaps matching TRBD1 (7 bases). The TCR was taken from a woman in her twenties or thirties in good health. Here the CDR3 reads CASSRDSGTGELFF. DNA for the CDR3: TGTGCCAGCAGCCGGGACAGCGGGACCGGGGAGCTGTTTTTT.